This T cell receptor (beta chain) was observed in a study of T-cell memory formation after mild COVID-19 (dated by TCRdb to about 2021). Turning to the overall study: Most TCR sequence clusters were specific to one of the two donors. In a couple of donors, T-cell clones that expanded and contracted after mild COVID-19 were followed by sequencing TCRalpha and TCRbeta repertoires longitudinally. Two young, previously healthy adult volunteers, one female and one male, were included in the cohort. What the work shows at the level of the full study, not this receptor alone: Balanced CD4/CD8 phenotypes were observed for clones contracting from day 15 to 85, whereas a bias towards CD4+ was observed for a second wave of clones expanding from day 15 to 37. Contracting CD4+ clones turned up mainly in the CM and EM memory subsets, whereas EMRA was where CD8+ clones were enriched. Whether the second-wave clones peaking on day 37 were SARS-CoV-2 specific was not confirmed. Some responding clones were found in pre-infection memory, which suggests that pre-existing cross-reactive memory T cells took part in the SARS-CoV-2 response. Only a couple of mild cases were covered by the study, and larger cohorts that include severe cases with pre-infection samples were considered necessary.

Sequencing used an Illumina NovaSeq 6000. TCRalpha and TCRbeta cDNA libraries were built by 5'RACE with constant-segment primers, adding sample barcodes and unique molecular identifiers. Trizol reagent was used to extract RNA from every sample. Library amplification was performed in two PCR steps, and a second sample barcode and Illumina TruSeq adapters were introduced in the second step. Sequencing of libraries was performed on an Illumina NovaSeq with 2 x 150 bp paired-end reads. Regarding the original processing steps: Demultiplexing of reads and collapsing into UMI-guided consensus sequences were performed with migec v1.2.7. With mixcr v2.1.11, UMI consensuses were aligned to TRA and TRB V and J templates and assembled into clonotypes. Expanded or contracted clonotypes were those called significant by both edgeR and NoisET, with noise models trained on biological replicates. edgeR calls used a false discovery rate-adjusted p below 0.01 and a log2 fold-change threshold of 1. As an exploratory analysis of dynamics, max-normalized trajectories of the 1000 most abundant clonotypes were examined by PCA with hierarchical clustering. Each responding clone was given a CD4 or CD8 phenotype based on the CD4+ and CD8+ repertoires, which had been sequenced separately. TCRdb passed the public sequencing reads through fastp at Q25 and MiXCR, retaining productive beta sequences. Entries are consolidated by CDR3 protein sequence, retaining the most common genes and DNA. The V and J calls and clone size are TCRdb's, not the authors'. The sample has 200,000 to 250,000 distinct CDR3 sequences on record, about 27% of them singletons. The ten most abundant clones make up 9.5% to 12% of the sample.

Ficoll-Paque density gradient centrifugation was the method used to isolate PBMCs. From cysteine to phenylalanine, the CDR3 is 15 amino acids long. Only the CDR3 portion is preserved as DNA: 45 bases, with reading frame beginning at the first base. The V end gives up 3 bases and the J end 4 bases, leaving 5 bases in the junction not matched to a gene. CDR1 and CDR2, looked up from the germline V gene, are SGHTA and FQGNSA. In its sample, this clonotype was seen a few times. Its recognized antigen is unknown. It has no much larger one-base neighbor in the sample; base qualities were not kept. Input material: PBMCs or a T cell subset sorted from them (not recorded which). The chain is made from TRBV7-2 and TRBJ2-1; 8 central bases correspond to TRBD1. The sequence was obtained from an adult woman who had mild COVID-19 (a few samples of this study predate the infection). The sample titles of this study are shuffled in the database, so cell type and time point are left out; the donor was told from shared clones. The DNA reads TGTGCCAGCAGCTTTCGACAGGGGAGGTACAATGAGCAGTTCTTC. This sequence encodes CASSFRQGRYNEQFF.